Below are 23 T cell receptor beta chains sequenced from a single sample in a study of blood T cell repertoires in COVID-19. Data came from immunoSEQ multiplex PCR; TCRdb stores just in-frame clones and leaves some out. The table has around 700,000 clones, about 87% seen once. Specimen: peripheral blood. The receptors come from a young woman with acute or convalescent COVID-19.

This clone was seen a single time. V usage is TRBV30 and J usage is TRBJ1-1; D is perhaps TRBD1 (6 bases). Germline V gene sequence: CDR1 GTSNPN, CDR2 SVGIG (reference sequence). This CDR3 comprises 13 residues. Trimming removed 4 bases from V and 4 bases from J, with 13 bases in between. In nucleotides, the CDR3 is TGTGCCTGGATCAGGGGTGGGAGCACTGAAGCTTTCTTT. It specifies CAWIRGGSTEAFF.

This sequence joins TRBV4-1 and TRBJ2-1, with a tentative D call TRBD1 (6 bases). V gave up 1 base and J gave up 4 bases, with 17 bases separating them. There are 17 residues in the CDR3. Per the germline V gene, CDR1 is MGHRA and CDR2 is YSYEKL. CDR3 DNA: TGCGCCAGCAGCCAAGTAATCTTCAGGGGCAAGTACAATGAGCAGTTCTTC. The encoded protein is CASSQVIFRGKYNEQFF.

The chain joins TRBV7-2 to TRBJ1-1; D unclear. The CDR3 has 13 amino acids. Germline values: CDR1 SGHTA, CDR2 FQGNSA. The ends were cut back, 4 bases at V and 11 bases at J, with 17 bases in the middle. DNA for the CDR3: TGTGCCAGCAGCTCCAGAAGGGAGGGAGTCGCTTTCTTT. Its translation is CASSSRREGVAFF.

The chain links TRBV5-6 to TRBJ1-2; perhaps TRBD1 as D (5 bases). Trimming cost V 0 bases and J 3 bases, with 12 bases left between them. This CDR3 has 15 amino acids. The germline V gene has CDR1 SGHDT and CDR2 YYEEEE. CDR3 DNA: TGTGCCAGCAGCTTGGGGGGCAGGGACTACTATGGCTACACCTTC. This encodes CASSLGGRDYYGYTF.

V and J are TRBV19 and TRBJ1-2; 11 bases align to TRBD1. The CDR3 contains 17 residues. Germline trimming cut 4 bases from V and 8 bases from J; bases unmatched to any gene: 15. Germline loops: CDR1 LNHDA, CDR2 SQIVND (reference sequence). The CDR3 nucleotides read TGTGCCAGTAGTACGTACTCCAATGGACAGGGGGCGAAAGGCTACACCTTC. This codes for CASSTYSNGQGAKGYTF.

Of note for this clone: This CDR3 is also generated by other DNA sequences in the sample. The gene calls are TRBV20-1 and TRBJ2-7; no clear D gene. The CDR3 length is 11 residues. The germline V gene encodes CDR1 DFQATT and CDR2 SNEGSKA (reference sequence). The V end was cut by 0 bases, the J end by 4 bases, with 4 bases between. CDR3 coding DNA: TGCAGTGCTAGAGATAGTTACGAGCAGTACTTC. It yields the protein CSARDSYEQYF.

The V gene is TRBV6-2 or TRBV6-3, the J gene TRBJ1-2; D not resolved. Germline V CDR1 and CDR2: MNHEY, SVGEGT. This CDR3 contains 14 residues. With 2 bases removed from V and 4 bases from J, the gap between germline ends came to 11 bases. The CDR3 DNA reads TGTGCCAGCAGTTACGGGCTGCATCTCTATGGCTACACCTTC. Translated: CASSYGLHLYGYTF.

V and J are TRBV27 and TRBJ1-4; 11 bases match TRBD1. Trimming took 6 bases from V and 2 from J; bases not matched to a gene: 8. The CDR3 sequence is 17 residues long. Germline lookup yields CDR1 MNHEY and CDR2 SMNVEV (reference sequence). CDR3: CASSPRDRGVTNEKLFF. The CDR3 DNA reads TGTGCCAGCAGCCCCAGGGACAGGGGGGTCACTAATGAAAAACTGTTTTTT.

The V call is TRBV19, the J call TRBJ1-1, with D possibly being TRBD1 (6 bases). V lost 5 bases to trimming and J lost 1 base, with 11 bases between them. The CDR3 is made up of 14 amino acids. CDR1 and CDR2 from the germline V gene are LNHDA and SQIVND (reference sequence). The CDR3 sequence is CASSPWTENTEAFF. CDR3 DNA sequence: TGTGCCAGTAGTCCCTGGACAGAGAACACTGAAGCTTTCTTT.

The chain combines TRBV7-6 with TRBJ1-5, with TRBD1 identical over 9 bases. The CDR3 loop spans 16 amino acids. The V segment lost 5 bases and the J segment 3 bases; nucleotides outside the gene matches: 8. Per germline, CDR1 SGHVS and CDR2 FNYEAQ. The CDR3 sequence is CASSMFDRGINQPQHF. Written as DNA, the CDR3 is TGTGCCAGCAGCATGTTCGACAGGGGGATCAATCAGCCCCAGCATTTT.

The gene calls are TRBV5-1 and TRBJ1-2; 10 positions agree with TRBD1. Germline CDR1 is SGHRS and CDR2 is YFSETQ. The CDR3 is made up of 14 amino acids. After removal of 0 bases from V and 8 bases from J, the junction contained 4 bases not matched to a gene. CDR3 residues: CASSLGTGGWGYTF. The CDR3 DNA reads as TGCGCCAGCAGCTTGGGGACAGGGGGTTGGGGCTACACCTTC.

The chain recombines TRBV30 with TRBJ1-1; D gene ambiguous. CDR3 length: 14 residues. V lost 5 bases, J lost 4 bases, and 17 bases lay in between. The germline gives CDR1 GTSNPN, CDR2 SVGIG (reference sequence). CDR3: CAWGHLAGGTEAFF. The CDR3 DNA follows: TGTGCCTGGGGTCACCTGGCTGGAGGCACTGAAGCTTTCTTT.

The chain couples TRBV5-1 to TRBJ1-2; D is possibly TRBD1 (6 bases). V shed 6 bases and J shed 6 bases, with 15 bases lying between them. This CDR3 has 13 amino acids. From germline, CDR1 is SGHRS and CDR2 YFSETQ. CDR3 protein: CASTPGGANGYTF. The CDR3 coding sequence is TGCGCCAGCACCCCGGGGGGGGCGAATGGCTACACCTTC.

The rearrangement links TRBV10-3 to TRBJ2-7; a possible D gene is TRBD2 (5 bases). The ends were cut back, 3 bases at V and 2 bases at J, with 11 bases in the middle. Looked up from germline, CDR1 is ENHRY and CDR2 is SYGVKD. This CDR3 spans 14 amino acids. The CDR3 spells CAISDPREAYEQYF. The DNA for the CDR3 is TGTGCCATCAGTGATCCCCGGGAAGCCTACGAGCAGTACTTC.

The V gene is TRBV6-2 or TRBV6-3, the J gene TRBJ2-3, with D possibly matching TRBD2 (6 bases). Germline assignment: CDR1 MNHEY and CDR2 SVGEGT. The CDR3 runs 15 residues. The ends were cut back, 2 bases at V and 2 bases at J, with 11 bases in the middle. The CDR3 sequence: CASSYRLELTDTQYF. In DNA, the CDR3 is TGTGCCAGCAGTTACCGACTAGAACTCACAGATACGCAGTATTTT.

This clone was recorded only once. V and J are TRBV4-2 and TRBJ1-5, with no clear D. Trimming stripped 2 bases from V and 3 bases from J, with 5 bases between. Germline V gene data show CDR1 as LGHNA and CDR2 as YNFKEQ. The CDR3 extends over 13 amino acids. CDR3 amino acids: CASSQQDNQPQHF. CDR3 DNA sequence: TGTGCCAGCAGCCAACAGGACAATCAGCCCCAGCATTTT.

The V gene is TRBV27, the J gene TRBJ1-1; the D gene is possibly TRBD1 (6 bases). The CDR3 extends over 14 amino acids. In germline, CDR1 is MNHEY, CDR2 SMNVEV (reference sequence). V was shortened by 6 bases and J by 1 base, with 12 bases between the two germline ends. The CDR3 protein is CASSSPTGNTEAFF. CDR3 bases: TGTGCCAGCAGCTCGCCGACAGGGAACACTGAAGCTTTCTTT.

The rearrangement links TRBV5-1 to TRBJ2-3, with TRBD2 identical over 9 bases. Germline CDR1 is SGHRS and CDR2 is YFSETQ. This CDR3 spans 16 amino acids. The J segment lost 2 bases and the V segment lost 4 bases, leaving 8 bases of the junction unmatched. CDR3 coding DNA: TGCGCCAGCAGCAGCCAAGCGGGGGGTTCCACAGATACGCAGTATTTT. This encodes CASSSQAGGSTDTQYF.

The V call is TRBV5-8, the J call TRBJ1-5, with D maybe TRBD1 (6 bases). Trimming shortened V by 3 bases and J by 6 bases, and 19 bases separated the two germline ends. The V gene's germline CDR1 is SGHTS and CDR2 YDEGEE. The CDR3 extends over 16 amino acids. The CDR3 sequence is CASSSFSGTKGQPQHF. Here the CDR3 DNA reads TGTGCCAGCAGCTCCTTCTCCGGGACAAAGGGTCAGCCCCAGCATTTT.

V gene TRBV10-1 combines with J gene TRBJ2-2; the match to TRBD2 covers 7 bases. This CDR3 has 14 amino acids. Germline V gene data show CDR1 as WNHNN and CDR2 as SYGVQD (reference sequence). V dropped 0 bases and J dropped 7; count of bases not matched to a gene: 2. CDR3 amino acids: CASSESGGFGELFF. As DNA, the CDR3 is TGCGCCAGCAGTGAGTCGGGGGGGTTCGGGGAGCTGTTTTTT.

This chain links TRBV7-2 with TRBJ1-6; 7 bases match TRBD1. The germline V gene encodes CDR1 SGHTA and CDR2 FQGNSA. V was pared by 3 bases and J by 12 bases, with 5 bases of the junction left unmatched. This CDR3 contains 13 residues. CDR3 sequence: CASSLTGFRPLHF. The CDR3 DNA sequence: TGTGCCAGCAGCTTGACAGGGTTTAGACCCCTCCACTTT.

CDR3 residues: CASSLISHTHKEKLFF. CDR3 nucleotide sequence: TGTGCCAGCAGCTTAATTAGCCACACGCATAAGGAAAAACTGTTTTTT. The chain combines TRBV7-3 with TRBJ1-4; D gene uncertain. Germline lookup yields CDR1 SGHTA and CDR2 FQGTGA. This CDR3 has 16 amino acids. V dropped 1 base and J dropped 8 bases, with 17 bases sitting between them.

This chain joins TRBV9 and TRBJ2-1; D gene ambiguous. Germline lookup yields CDR1 SGDLS and CDR2 YYNGEE. CDR3 length: 12 residues. The germline V and J ends were trimmed by 3 bases and 5 bases, with 6 bases remaining between them. The CDR3 DNA reads as TGTGCCAGCAGCGCGAGCAACAATGAGCAGTTCTTC. Its translation is CASSASNNEQFF.